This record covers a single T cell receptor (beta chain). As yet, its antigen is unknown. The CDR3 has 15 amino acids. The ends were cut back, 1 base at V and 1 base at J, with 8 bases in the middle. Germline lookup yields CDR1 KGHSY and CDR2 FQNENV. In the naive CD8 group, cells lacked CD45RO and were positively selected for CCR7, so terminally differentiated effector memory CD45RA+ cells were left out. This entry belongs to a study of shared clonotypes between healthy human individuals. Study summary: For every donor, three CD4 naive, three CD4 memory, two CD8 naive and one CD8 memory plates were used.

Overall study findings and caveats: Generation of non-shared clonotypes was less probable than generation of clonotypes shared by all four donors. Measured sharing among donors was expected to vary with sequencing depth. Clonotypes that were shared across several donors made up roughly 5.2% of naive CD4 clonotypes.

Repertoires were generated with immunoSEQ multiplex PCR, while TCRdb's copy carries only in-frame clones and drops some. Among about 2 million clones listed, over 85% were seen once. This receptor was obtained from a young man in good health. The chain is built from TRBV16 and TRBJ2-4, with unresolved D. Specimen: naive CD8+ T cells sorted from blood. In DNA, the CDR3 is TGTGCCAGCAGCCAATTTGCCGGGGCCAAAAACATTCAGTACTTC. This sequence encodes CASSQFAGAKNIQYF.